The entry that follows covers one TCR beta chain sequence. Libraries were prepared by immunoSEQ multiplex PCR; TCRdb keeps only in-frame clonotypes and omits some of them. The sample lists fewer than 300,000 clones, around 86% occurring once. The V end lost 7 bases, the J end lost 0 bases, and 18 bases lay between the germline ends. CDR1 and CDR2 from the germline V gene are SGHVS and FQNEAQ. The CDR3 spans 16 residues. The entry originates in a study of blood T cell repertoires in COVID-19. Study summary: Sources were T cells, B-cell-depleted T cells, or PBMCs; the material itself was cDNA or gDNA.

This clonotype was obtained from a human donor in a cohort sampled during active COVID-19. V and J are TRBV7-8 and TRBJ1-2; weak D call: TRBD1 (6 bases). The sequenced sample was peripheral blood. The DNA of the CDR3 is TGTGCCAGCACCATTAGCCCAGGGGCAGCTAACTATGGCTACACCTTC. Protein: CASTISPGAANYGYTF.